One sample yielded the 15 T cell receptor beta chains listed below, sequenced in a study of blood T cell repertoires in COVID-19. The assay was immunoSEQ multiplex PCR, and TCRdb's table has in-frame clones only and misses some. The table has fewer than 250,000 clones, about 90% seen once. Sample: PBMCs or T cells enriched from blood (not recorded which). The receptors were sampled from a man over 45 who had been exposed to COVID-19.

The V and J genes are TRBV29-1 and TRBJ2-1; D gene uncertain. The V end was cut by 5 bases, the J end by 12 bases, with 11 bases between. CDR1 SQVTM and CDR2 ANQGSEA come from the germline V gene. The CDR3 runs 10 residues. The CDR3 here is CSVSRSVQFF. For the CDR3, the DNA is TGCAGCGTTTCTCGGAGTGTGCAGTTCTTC.

The chain employs TRBV3-1 (or the pseudogene TRBV3-2) and TRBJ2-3, with D possibly being TRBD2 (6 bases). This CDR3 has 15 residues. CDR1 is LGHDT, CDR2 YNNKEL, per germline (reference sequence). V shed 2 bases and J shed 5 bases, with 14 bases lying between them. The CDR3 coding sequence is TGTGCCAGCAGCCAACATGGTCTCGGGGGAGATACGCAGTATTTT. This translates into CASSQHGLGGDTQYF.

V is TRBV24-1 and J is TRBJ1-1, with D unclear. With 1 base removed from V and 6 bases from J, the gap between germline ends came to 8 bases. The length of the CDR3 is 13 residues. CDR1 and CDR2 (germline): KGHDR, SFDVKD. CDR3 loop: CATSDLNTPEAFF. The DNA for the CDR3 is TGTGCCACCAGTGATTTAAACACGCCTGAAGCTTTCTTT.

The gene calls are TRBV7-2 and TRBJ2-1; no clear D gene. Germline assignment: CDR1 SGHTA and CDR2 FQGNSA. The CDR3 consists of 13 residues. Trimming pared 2 bases from V and 6 bases from J, leaving 8 bases between. The CDR3 DNA follows: TGTGCCAGCAGCTTAAGGAGACCCAATGAGCAGTTCTTC. It encodes CASSLRRPNEQFF.

This clone came up once. This rearrangement joins TRBV18 to TRBJ1-2; the D gene is possibly TRBD1 (6 bases). CDR1 is KGHSH, CDR2 LQKENI, per germline. The CDR3 extends over 14 amino acids. Trimming removed 4 bases at V and 6 bases at J, with 15 bases between. The CDR3 region is CASSLLQGEHGYTF. CDR3 in DNA: TGTGCCAGCTCACTTTTACAGGGTGAGCATGGCTACACCTTC.

The chain joins TRBV30 to TRBJ1-2; D unresolved. The CDR3 consists of 12 residues. With 8 bases removed from V and 5 bases from J, the gap between germline ends came to 15 bases. The germline CDR1 and CDR2 sequences are GTSNPN and SVGIG (reference sequence). Written as DNA, the CDR3 is TGTGCCCTAGGGAGTTTTAGGTATGGCTACACCTTC. It is translated as CALGSFRYGYTF.

The J gene is TRBJ1-6, the V gene TRBV7-9; D gene unclear. Per germline, CDR1 SEHNR and CDR2 FQNEAQ (reference sequence). The CDR3 sequence is 12 residues long. V lost 5 bases and J 12 bases, leaving 11 bases between the germline ends. The DNA for the CDR3 is TGTGCCAGCAGCCCAAGCCGTTTACCCCTCCACTTT. Amino acids: CASSPSRLPLHF. The complete variable domain, with remaining parts taken from reference TRBV7-9 and TRBJ1-6, reads DTGVSQNPRHKITKRGQNVTFRCDPISEHNRLYWYRQTLGQGPEFLTYFQNEAQLEKSRLLSDRFSAERPKGSFSTLEIQRTEQGDSAMYLCASSPSRLPLHFGNGTRLTVT.

The V and J genes are TRBV12-2 and TRBJ2-3; TRBD2 is the table's D call, not checked against the DNA. TRBV12-2 is marked as a pseudogene. The CDR3 has 17 residues. The DNA for the CDR3 is TGTGCAAGTCTCCTACAACCGGGAGGGGGGGACACAGATACGCAGTATTTT. This codes for CASLLQPGGGDTDTQYF.

The chain carries TRBV5-6 and TRBJ1-3; D remains unclear. This CDR3 has 14 amino acids. CDR1 SGHDT and CDR2 YYEEEE come from the germline V gene. Deletions cut 3 bases from V and 8 bases from J, with 15 bases between. CDR3 region: CASSSPVLPDTIYF. The CDR3 DNA sequence: TGTGCCAGCAGCTCTCCCGTACTGCCTGACACCATATATTTT.

The J gene is TRBJ2-5, the V gene TRBV4-2, with 8 bases matching TRBD2. The length of the CDR3 is 13 residues. V dropped 6 bases and J dropped 5; count of bases not matched to a gene: 5. CDR1 LGHNA and CDR2 YNFKEQ come from the germline V gene. The CDR3 DNA sequence: TGTGCCAGCAGACGACTAGCGTCCGAGACCCAGTACTTC. Protein sequence: CASRRLASETQYF.

The J gene is TRBJ2-5, the V gene TRBV9, with D perhaps TRBD1 (5 bases). The CDR3 spans 14 residues. Trimming removed 4 bases from V and 5 bases from J, with 15 bases in between. Germline-derived CDR1 and CDR2 are SGDLS and YYNGEE. CDR3 loop: CASSPQGSGETQYF. The CDR3 coding sequence is TGTGCCAGCAGCCCTCAGGGATCCGGGGAGACCCAGTACTTC.

The rearrangement links TRBV6-6 to TRBJ2-1; 10 nucleotides match TRBD2. The junction had 4 bases not matched to a gene; V was cut back by 5 bases and J by 0 bases. This CDR3 region has 16 residues. Looked up from germline, CDR1 is MNHNY and CDR2 is SVGAGI (reference sequence). CDR3 in amino acids: CASSTSSGSSYNEQFF. CDR3 in DNA: TGTGCCAGCAGTACCTCTAGCGGGAGCTCCTACAATGAGCAGTTCTTC.

This rearrangement joins TRBV11-2 to TRBJ1-1; no definite D call. Trimming pared 4 bases from V and 2 bases from J, leaving 11 bases between. Looked up from germline, CDR1 is SGHAT and CDR2 is FQNNGV. The CDR3 loop spans 14 amino acids. Here the CDR3 reads CASSSPDRNTEAFF. The CDR3, as DNA: TGTGCCAGCAGCTCACCCGATAGAAACACTGAAGCTTTCTTT.

On this clone: This specimen includes other DNA sequences encoding the same CDR3. This chain links TRBV5-1 with TRBJ2-3, with TRBD1 as a possible D gene (5 bases). Deletions cut 0 bases from V and 1 base from J, with 9 bases between. CDR3 length: 15 amino acids. The germline CDR1 and CDR2 sequences are SGHRS and YFSETQ. The CDR3 bases are TGCGCCAGCAGCTTGGTTGGGGCGGGCACAGATACGCAGTATTTT. Residues: CASSLVGAGTDTQYF.

CDR3 DNA sequence: TGCAGCGCCTCACAGGGGTCCTCTGGAAACACCATATATTTT. It translates to CSASQGSSGNTIYF. The chain recombines TRBV29-1 with TRBJ1-3, with 7 bases aligning to TRBD1. The CDR3 sequence is 14 residues long. With 7 bases clipped from V and 0 bases from J, the junction kept 6 bases outside the gene matches. Per germline, CDR1 SQVTM and CDR2 ANQGSEA.